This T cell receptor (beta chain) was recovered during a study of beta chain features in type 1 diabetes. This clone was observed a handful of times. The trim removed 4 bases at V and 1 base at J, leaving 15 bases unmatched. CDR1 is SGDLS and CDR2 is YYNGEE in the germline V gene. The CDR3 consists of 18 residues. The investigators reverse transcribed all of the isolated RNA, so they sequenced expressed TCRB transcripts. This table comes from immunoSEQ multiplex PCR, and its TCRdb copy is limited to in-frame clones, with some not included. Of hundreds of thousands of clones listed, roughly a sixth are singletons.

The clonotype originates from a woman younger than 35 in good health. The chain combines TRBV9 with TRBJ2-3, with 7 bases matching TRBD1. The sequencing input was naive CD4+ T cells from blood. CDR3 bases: TGTGCCAGCAGCCCTCGAGGGAGTGGGGACAGACGCACAGATACGCAGTATTTT. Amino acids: CASSPRGSGDRRTDTQYF.